This is a list of T cell receptor beta chains from one sample in a study of T cell repertoires in cytomegalovirus infection. TCRdb processed the reads anew with MiXCR; each CDR3 protein has one entry. The top ten clones hold around 14% of a sample with approximately 290,000 distinct CDR3 sequences, roughly 25% of them seen once. Sequences were obtained from PBMCs. These receptors came from a human donor in good health (CMV status not recorded). Some clones in this sample may be carry-over from other donors' samples. Both conserved end residues are part of each CDR3. The order of the fields is D gene, J gene, V gene, clone size, CDR3 protein, CDR3 DNA. A D gene is named only where the DNA matches it firmly. Clone size appears in some rows only: once, few, many, or a class for an expanded clone.

D gene: TRBD1; J gene: TRBJ2-5; V gene: TRBV28; clone size: .; CDR3 protein: CATHGQERYQETQYF; CDR3 DNA: TGTGCCACCCACGGACAGGAGAGGTACCAAGAGACCCAGTACTTC
D gene: .; J gene: TRBJ2-3; V gene: TRBV6-2/TRBV6-3; clone size: few; CDR3 protein: CASSTDLRTDTQYF; CDR3 DNA: TGTGCCAGCAGTACGGACCTTCGCACAGATACGCAGTATTTT
D gene: TRBD2; J gene: TRBJ2-1; V gene: TRBV7-2; clone size: many; CDR3 protein: CASSLLGLAGGWDEQFF; CDR3 DNA: TGTGCCAGCAGCTTACTCGGACTAGCGGGAGGGTGGGATGAGCAGTTCTTC
D gene: TRBD1; J gene: TRBJ2-1; V gene: TRBV20-1; clone size: .; CDR3 protein: CSAGILGQGYEQFF; CDR3 DNA: TGCAGTGCTGGGATTCTTGGACAGGGGTATGAGCAGTTCTTC
D gene: .; J gene: TRBJ2-2; V gene: TRBV7-2; clone size: .; CDR3 protein: CASNLLGTGELFF; CDR3 DNA: TGTGCCAGCAACTTACTGGGAACCGGGGAGCTGTTTTTT
D gene: .; J gene: TRBJ2-1; V gene: TRBV7-9; clone size: few; CDR3 protein: CASSLARFGNEQFF; CDR3 DNA: TGTGCCAGCAGCTTAGCGCGATTCGGGAATGAGCAGTTCTTC
D gene: .; J gene: TRBJ2-7; V gene: TRBV20-1; clone size: .; CDR3 protein: CSAVESPYEQYF; CDR3 DNA: TGCAGTGCGGTGGAATCCCCCTACGAGCAGTACTTC
D gene: .; J gene: TRBJ2-1; V gene: TRBV6-2/TRBV6-3; clone size: few; CDR3 protein: CASSYSFQGWDEQFF; CDR3 DNA: TGTGCCAGCAGTTACTCGTTTCAGGGGTGGGATGAGCAGTTCTTC
D gene: .; J gene: TRBJ2-6; V gene: TRBV7-2; clone size: many; CDR3 protein: CASSSKIPSSGANVLTF; CDR3 DNA: TGTGCCAGCAGCTCTAAGATCCCAAGCTCTGGGGCCAACGTCCTGACTTTC
D gene: .; J gene: TRBJ1-1; V gene: TRBV30; clone size: .; CDR3 protein: CAWRGRGGMNTEAFF; CDR3 DNA: TGTGCCTGGAGAGGAAGAGGGGGGATGAACACTGAAGCTTTCTTT
D gene: TRBD2; J gene: TRBJ2-3; V gene: TRBV3-1; clone size: .; CDR3 protein: CASSWTSGASTDTQYF; CDR3 DNA: TGTGCCAGCAGTTGGACTAGCGGGGCTAGCACAGATACGCAGTATTTT
D gene: .; J gene: TRBJ2-1; V gene: TRBV7-9; clone size: few; CDR3 protein: CASSLQVGNNNEQFF; CDR3 DNA: TGTGCCAGCAGCTTACAAGTCGGCAATAACAATGAGCAGTTCTTC
D gene: .; J gene: TRBJ2-1; V gene: TRBV12-5; clone size: many; CDR3 protein: CASGLGIGLYNEQFF; CDR3 DNA: TGTGCTAGTGGTTTGGGGATAGGCCTCTACAATGAGCAGTTCTTC